This TCR beta chain was sequenced for a study of T cell responses to AZD1222 COVID-19 vaccine. Study-wide results and caveats: A rise in Spike-specific TCR breadth and depth followed two AZD1222 doses. Reportedly, nearly half of unique spike TCRs recognized epitopes outside B.1.351/B.1.1.7 mutations.

Clones were read by immunoSEQ multiplex PCR, and TCRdb kept only the in-frame ones, dropping some. The data hold 100,000 to 150,000 clones, with approximately 94% observed a single time. Comment on this clone: Its antigen is undetermined.

The receptor was isolated from an adult in good health. Source: peripheral blood, taken on day 0 of AZD1222 vaccination.

The CDR3 sequence: CASSYSSRATLEQYF. The CDR3 region has the DNA TGTGCCAGCAGTTACTCGAGCCGGGCTACCCTCGAGCAGTACTTC. The chain couples TRBV6-5 to TRBJ2-7; no clear D gene. Germline-derived CDR1 and CDR2 are MNHEY and SVGAGI. The CDR3 sequence is 15 residues long. Deletions cut 0 bases from V and 6 bases from J, with 15 bases between.